This T cell receptor (beta chain) was sequenced in a study of blood T cell repertoires in COVID-19. The CDR3 is made up of 15 amino acids. V was clipped by 1 base and J by 2 bases; unmatched bases: 4. CDR1 and CDR2 from the germline V gene are SGHTA and FQGNSA. Method: immunoSEQ multiplex PCR; TCRdb's copy keeps in-frame clones and lacks some. The table records about 240,000 clones, roughly 88% of them present only once. The J gene is TRBJ2-7, the V gene TRBV7-2, with 8 bases fitting TRBD1. This TCR came from an elderly man with acute or convalescent COVID-19. The sample consisted of peripheral blood. The CDR3 nucleotides read TGTGCCAGCAGCTTAGGGACAGGGATAACCTACGAGCAGTACTTC. Translated: CASSLGTGITYEQYF.